The clone carrying this T cell receptor beta chain was detected once. The antigen is undetermined. This specimen belongs to a study of shared clonotypes between healthy human individuals. Study at large: Each donor had three CD4 naive, three CD4 memory, two CD8 naive and one CD8 memory plate.

The naive CD8 fraction comprised CD45RO-negative cells positively selected for CCR7 and excluded terminally differentiated effector memory CD45RA+ cells. The donor cohort consisted entirely of Caucasian adults residing in Nashville, Tennessee. CDR1 and CDR2 from the germline V gene are SEHNR and FQNEAQ (reference sequence). This CDR3 is built from 16 residues. Trimming pared 4 bases from V and 2 bases from J, leaving 18 bases between. In the original processing: Junction-only sequences without quality scores were provided by ImmunoSEQ, so filtering was different. Data came from immunoSEQ multiplex PCR; TCRdb stores just in-frame clones and leaves some out. D and trimming were read from the DNA, whereas the V and J calls and clone size are those reported in that table. The sample lists 550,000 to 750,000 clones; about 91% were seen once. Broader study findings: Donor clonotype sharing was expected to depend on sequencing depth.

The receptor comes from a man aged 25 to 40 in good health. The sequenced sample consisted of naive CD8+ T cells sorted from blood. This rearrangement joins TRBV7-9 to TRBJ2-7; either TRBD1 or TRBD2 may supply D (5 bases each). The CDR3 loop is CASSSASQGPTYEQYF. The CDR3 DNA reads as TGTGCCAGCAGCTCGGCAAGTCAGGGACCCACCTACGAGCAGTACTTC. The full variable domain, with the rest looked up from reference TRBV7-9 and TRBJ2-7, is DTGVSQNPRHKITKRGQNVTFRCDPISEHNRLYWYRQTLGQGPEFLTYFQNEAQLEKSRLLSDRFSAERPKGSFSTLEIQRTEQGDSAMYLCASSSASQGPTYEQYFGPGTRLTVT.